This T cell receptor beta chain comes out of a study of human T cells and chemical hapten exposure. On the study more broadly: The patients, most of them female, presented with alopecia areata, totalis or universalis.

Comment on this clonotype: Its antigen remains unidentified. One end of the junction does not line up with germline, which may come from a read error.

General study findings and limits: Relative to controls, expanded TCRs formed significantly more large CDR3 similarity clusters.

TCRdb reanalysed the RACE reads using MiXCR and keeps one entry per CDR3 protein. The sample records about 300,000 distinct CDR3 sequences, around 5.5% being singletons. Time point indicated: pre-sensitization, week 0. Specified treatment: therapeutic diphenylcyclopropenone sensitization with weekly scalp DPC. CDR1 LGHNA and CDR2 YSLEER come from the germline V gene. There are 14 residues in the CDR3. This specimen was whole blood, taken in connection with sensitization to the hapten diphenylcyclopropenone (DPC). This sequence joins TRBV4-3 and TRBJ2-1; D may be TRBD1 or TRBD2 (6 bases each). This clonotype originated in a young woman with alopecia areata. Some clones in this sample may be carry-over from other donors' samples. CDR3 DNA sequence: TGCGCCAGCAGTGGGGGGCTACAGTACAATGAGAAGTTCTTC. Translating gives CASSGGLQYNEKFF.